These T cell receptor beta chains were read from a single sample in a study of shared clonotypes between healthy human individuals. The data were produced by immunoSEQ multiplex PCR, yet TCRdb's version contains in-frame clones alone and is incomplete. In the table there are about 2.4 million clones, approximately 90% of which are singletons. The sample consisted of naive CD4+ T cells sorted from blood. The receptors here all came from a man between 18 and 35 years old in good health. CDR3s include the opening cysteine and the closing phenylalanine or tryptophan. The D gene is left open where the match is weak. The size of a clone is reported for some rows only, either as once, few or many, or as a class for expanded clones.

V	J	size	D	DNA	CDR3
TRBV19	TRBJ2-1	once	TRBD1	TGTGCCAGTGGGCCGGGACAGAGTTACAATGAGCAGTTCTTC	CASGPGQSYNEQFF
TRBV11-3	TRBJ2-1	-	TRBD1	TGTGCCAGCAGCTCTGACAGGGCCCCTGAGCAGTTCTTC	CASSSDRAPEQFF
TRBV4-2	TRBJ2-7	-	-	TGTGCCAGCAGCCAAGATCGTTCATGGCACGAGCAGTACTTC	CASSQDRSWHEQYF
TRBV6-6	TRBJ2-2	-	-	TGTGCCAGCAGCCAACAGGGAACCACCGGGGAGCTGTTTTTT	CASSQQGTTGELFF
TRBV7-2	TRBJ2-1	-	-	TGTGCCAGCAGCTTAATCGCAGAGCAGTTCTTC	CASSLIAEQFF
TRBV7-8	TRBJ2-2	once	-	TGTGCCAGCAGCCTTGATCAGCGGAGCTGGGACACCGGGGAGCTGTTTTTT	CASSLDQRSWDTGELFF
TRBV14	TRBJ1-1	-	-	TGTGCCAGCAGCCAAGGTGGACGCGGGGCTTTCTTT	CASSQGGRGAFF
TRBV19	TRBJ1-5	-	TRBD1	TGTGCCAGTATGAGGGGGCCCCCGGGACAGAGCAATCAGCCCCAGCATTTT	CASMRGPPGQSNQPQHF
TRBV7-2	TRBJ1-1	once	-	TGTGCCAGCAGCCCCGTTGTCAACACTGAAGCTTTCTTT	CASSPVVNTEAFF
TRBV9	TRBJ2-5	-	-	TGTGCCAGCAGCGTCAGTATTTGGGAGACCCAGTACTTC	CASSVSIWETQYF
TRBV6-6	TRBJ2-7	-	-	TGTGCCAGCAGTTATTCGGTCCAGACAGGACTACGCGAGCAGTACTTC	CASSYSVQTGLREQYF
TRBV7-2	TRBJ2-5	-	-	TGTGCCAGCAGCTTAGGTCCTGAACGTAGAACCCAGTACTTC	CASSLGPERRTQYF
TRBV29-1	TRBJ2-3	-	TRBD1	TGCAGCGTTGGACAGGGGGCGAGTGGTTCAGATACGCAGTATTTT	CSVGQGASGSDTQYF
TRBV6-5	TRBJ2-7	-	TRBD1	TGTGCCAGCAGCACCCGACAGGGGGCCTACGAGCAGTACTTC	CASSTRQGAYEQYF
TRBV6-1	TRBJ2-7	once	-	TGTGCCAGCAACAAGGGGGGAAAATCCTACGAGCAGTACTTC	CASNKGGKSYEQYF
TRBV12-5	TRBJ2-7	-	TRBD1	TGTGCTAGTGGACACGGGACAGGCCCCTCCTACGAGCAGTACTTC	CASGHGTGPSYEQYF
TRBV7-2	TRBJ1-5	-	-	TGTGCCAGCAGCCTACTACAGGGTAACAATCAGCCCCAGCATTTT	CASSLLQGNNQPQHF
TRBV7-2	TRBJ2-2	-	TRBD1	TGTGCCAGCAGCTTCCCAAGGGGGCGCGAGACCGGGGAGCTGTTTTTT	CASSFPRGRETGELFF
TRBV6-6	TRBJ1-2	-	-	TGTGCCAGCAGTCGATATTCGAAAACCCTTGGCTACACCTTC	CASSRYSKTLGYTF
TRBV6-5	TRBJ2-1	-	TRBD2	TGTGCCAGCAGGGTAGCGGGGGGGACATACAATGAGCAGTTCTTC	CASRVAGGTYNEQFF
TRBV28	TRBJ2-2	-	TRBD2	TGTGCTAGCGGGAGTCCGGGGGCGTTCACCGGGGAGCTGTTTTTT	CASGSPGAFTGELFF
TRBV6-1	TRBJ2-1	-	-	TGTGCCAGCAGTGAAGAGAGGAGCTCCTACAATGAGCAGTTCTTC	CASSEERSSYNEQFF
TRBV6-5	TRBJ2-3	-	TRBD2	TGTGCCACCTTACTAGCGGGAACAGATACGCAGTATTTT	CATLLAGTDTQYF
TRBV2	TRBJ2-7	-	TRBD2	TGTGCCAGCACGACGGGAGGGGCCGACGAGCAGTACTTC	CASTTGGADEQYF
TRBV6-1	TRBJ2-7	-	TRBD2	TGTGCCAGCACTGGACGGACTAGCGGCTCCTACGAGCAGTACTTC	CASTGRTSGSYEQYF
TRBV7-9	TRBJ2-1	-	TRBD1	TGTGCCAGCAGCCGACCCCGGGACAGGGGGACGAGCTCCTACAATGAGCAGTTCTTC	CASSRPRDRGTSSYNEQFF
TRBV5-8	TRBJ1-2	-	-	TGTGCCAGCAGCACGGACAGCTTCCACTATGGCTACACCTTC	CASSTDSFHYGYTF
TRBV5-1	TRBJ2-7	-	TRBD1	TGCGCCAGCAGCCCGAGACAGGGAATGGACCCGTTCTACGAGCAGTACTTC	CASSPRQGMDPFYEQYF
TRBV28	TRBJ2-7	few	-	TGTGCCAGCAGCCCGTCCAGGGGAACGGGAGACTACGAGCAGTACTTC	CASSPSRGTGDYEQYF
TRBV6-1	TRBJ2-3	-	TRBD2	TGTGCCAGCAGTGGCAGAGCGGGGGGCGCCTCAGATACGCAGTATTTT	CASSGRAGGASDTQYF
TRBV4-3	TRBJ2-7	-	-	TGCGCCAGCAGCCAAGAGTTACGCCCCTCCCACGAGCAGTACTTC	CASSQELRPSHEQYF
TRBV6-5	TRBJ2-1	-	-	TGTGCCAGCAGTTCTGGACAGATCTCCTACAATGAGCAGTTCTTC	CASSSGQISYNEQFF
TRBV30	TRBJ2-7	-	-	TGTGCCTGGAGTAGCGGACTCTACGAGCAGTACTTC	CAWSSGLYEQYF
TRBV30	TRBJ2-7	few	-	TGTGCCTGGGGGGCGGGTGAGCAGTACTTC	CAWGAGEQYF
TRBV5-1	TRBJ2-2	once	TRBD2	TGCGCCAGCAGCTTGAATAGCGGGGGTGATACCGGGGAGCTGTTTTTT	CASSLNSGGDTGELFF
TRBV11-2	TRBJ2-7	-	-	TGTGCCAGCAGCTCCGACGGTACAACTTCCTACGAGCAGTACTTC	CASSSDGTTSYEQYF
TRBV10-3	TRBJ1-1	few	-	TGTGCCATCAGGGACAGTTTGAACACTGAAGCTTTCTTT	CAIRDSLNTEAFF
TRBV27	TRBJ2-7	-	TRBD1	TGTGCCAGCAGTTTCGGGACAGGGGCCTACGAGCAGTACTTC	CASSFGTGAYEQYF
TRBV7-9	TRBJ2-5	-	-	TGTGCCAGCAGCCCGGGGGGCGGACAAGAGACCCAGTACTTC	CASSPGGGQETQYF
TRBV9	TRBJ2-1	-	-	TGTGCCAGCAGCGTAGGAGGACTCAATTACAATGAGCAGTTCTTC	CASSVGGLNYNEQFF
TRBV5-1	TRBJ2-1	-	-	TGCGCCAGCAGCCCGAGCGGCGGGATAGTCTACAATGAGCAGTTCTTC	CASSPSGGIVYNEQFF
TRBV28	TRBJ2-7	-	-	TGTGCCAGCACCGGGGCAGGCTACGAGCAGTACTTC	CASTGAGYEQYF
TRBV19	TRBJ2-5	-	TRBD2	TGTGCCAGTAGTAAAGGACTAGCGGGGGGAGAAGAGACCCAGTACTTC	CASSKGLAGGEETQYF